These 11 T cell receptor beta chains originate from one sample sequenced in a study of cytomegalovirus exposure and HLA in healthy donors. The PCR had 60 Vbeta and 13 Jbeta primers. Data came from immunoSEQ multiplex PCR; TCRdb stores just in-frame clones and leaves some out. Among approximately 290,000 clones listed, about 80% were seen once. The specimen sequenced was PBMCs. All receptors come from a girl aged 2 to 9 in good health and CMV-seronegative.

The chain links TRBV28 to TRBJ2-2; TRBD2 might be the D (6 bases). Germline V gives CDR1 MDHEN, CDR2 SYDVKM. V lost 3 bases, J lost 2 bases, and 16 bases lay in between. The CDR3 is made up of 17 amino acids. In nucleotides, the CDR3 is TGTGCCAGCAGTTTTTCCCTTGCTAGCGAAAACACCGGGGAGCTGTTTTTT. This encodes CASSFSLASENTGELFF.

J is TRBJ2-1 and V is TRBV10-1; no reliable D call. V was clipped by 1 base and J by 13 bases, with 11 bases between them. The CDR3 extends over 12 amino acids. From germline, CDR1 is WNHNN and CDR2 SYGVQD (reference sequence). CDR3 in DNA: TGCGCCAGCAGTGAGTTTAGCCGCGGACAGTTCTTC. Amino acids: CASSEFSRGQFF.

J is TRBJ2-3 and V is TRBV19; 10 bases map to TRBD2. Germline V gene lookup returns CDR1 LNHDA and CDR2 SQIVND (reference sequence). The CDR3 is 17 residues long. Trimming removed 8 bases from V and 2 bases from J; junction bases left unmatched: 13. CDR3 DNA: TGTGCCAGTTTCATCCGGCTAGCGGGAGATAACACAGATACGCAGTATTTT. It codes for CASFIRLAGDNTDTQYF.

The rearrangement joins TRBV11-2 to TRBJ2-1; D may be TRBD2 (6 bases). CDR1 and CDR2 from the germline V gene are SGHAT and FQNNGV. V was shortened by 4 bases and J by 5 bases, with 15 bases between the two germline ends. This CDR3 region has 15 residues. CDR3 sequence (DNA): TGTGCCAGCAGCTCGGTCCGGGGGATCAACAATGAGCAGTTCTTC. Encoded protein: CASSSVRGINNEQFF. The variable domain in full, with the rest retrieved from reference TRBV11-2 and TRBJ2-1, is EAGVAQSPRYKIIEKRQSVAFWCNPISGHATLYWYQQILGQGPKLLIQFQNNGVVDDSQLPKDRFSAERLKGVDSTLKIQPAKLEDSAVYLCASSSVRGINNEQFFGPGTRLTVL.

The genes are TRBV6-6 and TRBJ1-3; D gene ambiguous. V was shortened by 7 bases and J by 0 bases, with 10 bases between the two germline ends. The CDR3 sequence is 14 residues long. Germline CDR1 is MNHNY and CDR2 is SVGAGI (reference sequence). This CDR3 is CASIGLYSGNTIYF. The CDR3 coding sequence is TGTGCCAGCATCGGTCTTTACTCTGGAAACACCATATATTTT.

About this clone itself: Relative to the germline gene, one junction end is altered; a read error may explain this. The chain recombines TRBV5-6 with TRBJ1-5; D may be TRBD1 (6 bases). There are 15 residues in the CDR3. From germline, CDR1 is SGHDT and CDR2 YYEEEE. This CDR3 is CANSLGGGGGEPQHF. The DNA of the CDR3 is TGTGCCAACAGCTTGGGGGGCGGCGGGGGCGAGCCCCAGCATTTT. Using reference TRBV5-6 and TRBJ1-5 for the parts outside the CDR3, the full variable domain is DAGVTQSPTHLIKTRGQQVTLRCSPKSGHDTVSWYQQALGQGPQFIFQYYEEEERQRGNFPDRFSGHQFPNYSSELNVNALLLGDSALYLCANSLGGGGGEPQHFGDGTRLSIL.

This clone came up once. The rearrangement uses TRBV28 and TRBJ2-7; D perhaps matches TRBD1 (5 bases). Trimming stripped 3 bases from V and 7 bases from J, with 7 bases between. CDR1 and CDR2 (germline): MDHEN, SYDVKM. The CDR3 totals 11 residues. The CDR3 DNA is TGTGCCAGCAGTTTGGACAAAGAGCAGTACTTC. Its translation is CASSLDKEQYF.

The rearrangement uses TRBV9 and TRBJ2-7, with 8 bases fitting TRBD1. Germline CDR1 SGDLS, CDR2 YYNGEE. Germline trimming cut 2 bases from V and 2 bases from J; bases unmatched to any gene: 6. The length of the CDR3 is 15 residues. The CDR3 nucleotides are TGTGCCAGCAGCGTCACGGGACAGGCCACCTACGAGCAGTACTTC. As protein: CASSVTGQATYEQYF.

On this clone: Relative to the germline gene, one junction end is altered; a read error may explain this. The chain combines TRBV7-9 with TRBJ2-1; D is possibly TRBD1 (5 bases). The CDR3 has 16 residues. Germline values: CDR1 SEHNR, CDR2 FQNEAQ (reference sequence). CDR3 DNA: TGTTCCAGCAGACCGAAAACAGGATTCTCCTACAATGAGCAGTTCTTC. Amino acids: CSSRPKTGFSYNEQFF. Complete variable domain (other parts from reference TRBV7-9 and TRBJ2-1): DTGVSQNPRHKITKRGQNVTFRCDPISEHNRLYWYRQTLGQGPEFLTYFQNEAQLEKSRLLSDRFSAERPKGSFSTLEIQRTEQGDSAMYLCSSRPKTGFSYNEQFFGPGTRLTVL.

CDR3 sequence (DNA): TGTGCCAGCAGTTCCTCACCGGGACAGAAGAATCAGCCCCAGCATTTT. Residues: CASSSSPGQKNQPQHF. This sequence joins TRBV27 and TRBJ1-5, with TRBD1 matching 7 bases. CDR1 is MNHEY, CDR2 SMNVEV, per germline (reference sequence). J was trimmed by 4 bases and V by 4 bases; bases with no gene match: 10. This CDR3 is 16 amino acids long.

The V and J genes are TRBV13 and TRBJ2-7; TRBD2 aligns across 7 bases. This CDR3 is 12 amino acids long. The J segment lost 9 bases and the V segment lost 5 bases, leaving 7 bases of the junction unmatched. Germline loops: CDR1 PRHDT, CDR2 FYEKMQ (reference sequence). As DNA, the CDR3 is TGTGCCAGCAGCCCGGGGGGTACGGGGCAGTACTTC. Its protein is CASSPGGTGQYF.